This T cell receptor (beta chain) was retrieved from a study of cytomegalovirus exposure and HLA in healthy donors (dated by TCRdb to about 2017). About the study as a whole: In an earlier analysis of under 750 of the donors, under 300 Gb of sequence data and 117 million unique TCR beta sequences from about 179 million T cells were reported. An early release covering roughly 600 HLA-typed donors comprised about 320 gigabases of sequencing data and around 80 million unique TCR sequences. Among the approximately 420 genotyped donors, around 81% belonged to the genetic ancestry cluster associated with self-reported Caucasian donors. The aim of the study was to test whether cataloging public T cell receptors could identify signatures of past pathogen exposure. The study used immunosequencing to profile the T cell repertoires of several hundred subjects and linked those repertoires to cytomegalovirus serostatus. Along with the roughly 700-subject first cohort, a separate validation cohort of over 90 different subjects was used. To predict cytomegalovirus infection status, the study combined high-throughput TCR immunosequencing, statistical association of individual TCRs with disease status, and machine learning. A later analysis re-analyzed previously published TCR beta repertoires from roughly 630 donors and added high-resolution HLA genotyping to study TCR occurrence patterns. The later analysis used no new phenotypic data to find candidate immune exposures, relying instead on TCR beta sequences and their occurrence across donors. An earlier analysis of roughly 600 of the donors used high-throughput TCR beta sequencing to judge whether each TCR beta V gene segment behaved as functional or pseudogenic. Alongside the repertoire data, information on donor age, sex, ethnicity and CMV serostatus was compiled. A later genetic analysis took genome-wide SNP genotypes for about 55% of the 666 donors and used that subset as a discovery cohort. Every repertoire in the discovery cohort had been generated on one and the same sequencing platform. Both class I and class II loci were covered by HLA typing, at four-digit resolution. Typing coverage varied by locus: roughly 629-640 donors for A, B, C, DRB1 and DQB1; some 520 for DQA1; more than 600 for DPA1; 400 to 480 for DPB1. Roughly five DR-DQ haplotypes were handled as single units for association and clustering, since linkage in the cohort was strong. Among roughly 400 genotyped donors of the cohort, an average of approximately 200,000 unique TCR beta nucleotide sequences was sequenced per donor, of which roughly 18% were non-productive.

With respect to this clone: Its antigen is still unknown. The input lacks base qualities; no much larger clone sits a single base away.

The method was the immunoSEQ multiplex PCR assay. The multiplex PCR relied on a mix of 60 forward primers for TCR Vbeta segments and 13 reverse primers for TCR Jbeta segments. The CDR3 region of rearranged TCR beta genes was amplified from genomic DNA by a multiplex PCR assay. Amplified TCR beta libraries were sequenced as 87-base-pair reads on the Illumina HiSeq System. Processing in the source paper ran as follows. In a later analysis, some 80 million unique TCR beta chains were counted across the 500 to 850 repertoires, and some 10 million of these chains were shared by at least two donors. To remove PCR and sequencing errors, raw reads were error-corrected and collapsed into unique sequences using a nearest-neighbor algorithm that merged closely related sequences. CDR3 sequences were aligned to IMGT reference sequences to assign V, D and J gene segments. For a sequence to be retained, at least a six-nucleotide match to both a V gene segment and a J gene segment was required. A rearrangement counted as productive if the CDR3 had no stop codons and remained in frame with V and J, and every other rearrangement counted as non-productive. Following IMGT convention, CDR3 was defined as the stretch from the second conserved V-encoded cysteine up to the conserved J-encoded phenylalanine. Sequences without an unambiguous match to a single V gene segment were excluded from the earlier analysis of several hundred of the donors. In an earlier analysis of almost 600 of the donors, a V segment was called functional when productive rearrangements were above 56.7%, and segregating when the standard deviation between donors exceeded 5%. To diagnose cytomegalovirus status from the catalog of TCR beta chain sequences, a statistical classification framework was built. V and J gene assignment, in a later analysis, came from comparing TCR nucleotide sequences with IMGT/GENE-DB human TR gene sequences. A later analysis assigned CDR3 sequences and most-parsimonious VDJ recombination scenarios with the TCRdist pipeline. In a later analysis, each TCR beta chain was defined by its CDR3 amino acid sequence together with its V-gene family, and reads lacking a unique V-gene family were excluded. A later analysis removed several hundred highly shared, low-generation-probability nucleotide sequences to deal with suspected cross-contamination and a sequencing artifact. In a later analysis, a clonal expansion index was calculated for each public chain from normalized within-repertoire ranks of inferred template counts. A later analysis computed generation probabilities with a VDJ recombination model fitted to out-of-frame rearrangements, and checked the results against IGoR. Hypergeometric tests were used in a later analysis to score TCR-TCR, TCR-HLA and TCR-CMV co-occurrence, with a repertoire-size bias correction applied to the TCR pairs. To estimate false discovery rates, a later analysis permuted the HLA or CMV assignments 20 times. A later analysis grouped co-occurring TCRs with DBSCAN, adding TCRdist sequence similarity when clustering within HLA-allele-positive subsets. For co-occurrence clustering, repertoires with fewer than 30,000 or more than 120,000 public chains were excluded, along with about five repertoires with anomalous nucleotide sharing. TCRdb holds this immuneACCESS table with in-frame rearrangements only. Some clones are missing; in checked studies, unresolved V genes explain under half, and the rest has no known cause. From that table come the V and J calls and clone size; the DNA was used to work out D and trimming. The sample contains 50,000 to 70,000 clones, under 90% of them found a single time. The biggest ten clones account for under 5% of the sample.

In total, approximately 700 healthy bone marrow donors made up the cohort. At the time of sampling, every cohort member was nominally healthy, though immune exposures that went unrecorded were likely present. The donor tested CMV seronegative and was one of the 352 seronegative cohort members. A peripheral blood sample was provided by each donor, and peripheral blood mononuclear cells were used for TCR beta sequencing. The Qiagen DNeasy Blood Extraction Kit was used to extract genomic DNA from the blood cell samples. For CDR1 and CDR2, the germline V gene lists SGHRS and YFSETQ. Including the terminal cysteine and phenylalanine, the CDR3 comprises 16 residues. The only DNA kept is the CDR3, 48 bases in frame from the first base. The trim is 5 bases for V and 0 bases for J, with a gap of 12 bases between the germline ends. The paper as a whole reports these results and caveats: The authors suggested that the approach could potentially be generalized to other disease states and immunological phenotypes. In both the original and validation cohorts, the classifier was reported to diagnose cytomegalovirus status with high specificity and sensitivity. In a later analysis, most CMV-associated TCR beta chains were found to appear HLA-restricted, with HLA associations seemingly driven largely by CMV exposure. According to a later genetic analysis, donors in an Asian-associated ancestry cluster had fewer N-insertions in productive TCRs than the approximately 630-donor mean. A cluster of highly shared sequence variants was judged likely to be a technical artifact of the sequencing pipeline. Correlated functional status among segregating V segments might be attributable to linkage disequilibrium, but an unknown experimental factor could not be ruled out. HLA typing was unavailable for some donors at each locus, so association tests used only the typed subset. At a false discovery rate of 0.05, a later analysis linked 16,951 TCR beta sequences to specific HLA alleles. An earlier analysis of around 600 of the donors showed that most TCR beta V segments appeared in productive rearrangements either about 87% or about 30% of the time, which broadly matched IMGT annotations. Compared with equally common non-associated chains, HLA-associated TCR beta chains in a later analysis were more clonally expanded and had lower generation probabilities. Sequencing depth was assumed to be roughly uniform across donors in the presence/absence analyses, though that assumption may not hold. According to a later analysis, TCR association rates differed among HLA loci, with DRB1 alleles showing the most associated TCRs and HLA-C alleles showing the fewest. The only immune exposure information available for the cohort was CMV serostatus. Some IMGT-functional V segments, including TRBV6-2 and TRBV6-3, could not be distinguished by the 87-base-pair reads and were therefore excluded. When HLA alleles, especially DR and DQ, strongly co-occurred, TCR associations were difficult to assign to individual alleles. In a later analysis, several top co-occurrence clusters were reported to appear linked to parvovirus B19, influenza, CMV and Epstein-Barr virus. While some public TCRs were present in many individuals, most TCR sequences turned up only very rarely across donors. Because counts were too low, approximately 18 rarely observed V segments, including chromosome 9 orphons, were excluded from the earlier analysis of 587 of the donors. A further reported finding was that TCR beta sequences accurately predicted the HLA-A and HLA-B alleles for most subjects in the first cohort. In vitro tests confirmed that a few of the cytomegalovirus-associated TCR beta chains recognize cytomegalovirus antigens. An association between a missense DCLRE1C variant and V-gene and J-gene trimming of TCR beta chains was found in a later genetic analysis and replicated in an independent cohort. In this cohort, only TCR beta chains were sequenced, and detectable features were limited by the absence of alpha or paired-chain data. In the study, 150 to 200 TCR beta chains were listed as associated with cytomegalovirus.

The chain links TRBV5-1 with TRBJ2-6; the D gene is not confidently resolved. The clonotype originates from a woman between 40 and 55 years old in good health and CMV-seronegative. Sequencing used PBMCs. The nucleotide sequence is TGCGCCAGCAGTGGTCAGGCCTTCTCTGGGGCCAACGTCCTGACTTTC. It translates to CASSGQAFSGANVLTF. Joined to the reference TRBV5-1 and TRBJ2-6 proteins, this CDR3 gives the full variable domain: KAGVTQTPRYLIKTRGQQVTLSCSPISGHRSVSWYQQTPGQGLQFLFEYFSETQRNKGNFPGRFSGRQFSNSRSEMNVSTLELGDSALYLCASSGQAFSGANVLTFGAGSRLTVL.